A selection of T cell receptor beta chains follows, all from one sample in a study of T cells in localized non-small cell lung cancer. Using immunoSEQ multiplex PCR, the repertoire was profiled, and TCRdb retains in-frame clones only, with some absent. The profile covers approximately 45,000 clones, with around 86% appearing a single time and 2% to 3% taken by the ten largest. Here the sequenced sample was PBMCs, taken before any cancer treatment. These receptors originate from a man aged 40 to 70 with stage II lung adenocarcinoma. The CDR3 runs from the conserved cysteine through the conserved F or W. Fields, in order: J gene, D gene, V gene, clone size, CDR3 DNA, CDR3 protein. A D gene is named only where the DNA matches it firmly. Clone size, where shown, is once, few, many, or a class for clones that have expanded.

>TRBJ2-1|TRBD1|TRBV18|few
TGTGCCAGCTCCTCTCAACAGGGGGCGTCCTACAATGAGCAGTTCTTC
CASSSQQGASYNEQFF
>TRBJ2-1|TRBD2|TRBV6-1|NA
TGTGCCAGCAGTGAATATGCGGGGGGGTCCTCCTACAATGAGCAGTTCTTC
CASSEYAGGSSYNEQFF
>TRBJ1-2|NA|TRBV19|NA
TGTGCCAGTAGTAACCGGGGGATGGATGGCTACACCTTC
CASSNRGMDGYTF
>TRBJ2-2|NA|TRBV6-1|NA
TGTGCCAGCAGTGATCAACAGGGAGGGGGACCCGGGGAGCTGTTTTTT
CASSDQQGGGPGELFF
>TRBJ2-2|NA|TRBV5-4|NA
TGTGCCAGCAGCTTGGAGCTGGGGCGCGACGGGGAGCTGTTTTTT
CASSLELGRDGELFF
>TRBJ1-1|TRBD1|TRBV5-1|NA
TGCGCCAGCAGCATTTTGACAGGGGCCACGAACACTGAAGCTTTCTTT
CASSILTGATNTEAFF
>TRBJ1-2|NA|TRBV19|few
TGTGCCAGTAGCACCGCGGGGGGCTATAGCTATGGCTACACCTTC
CASSTAGGYSYGYTF
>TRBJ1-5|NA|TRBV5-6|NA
TGTGCCAGCAGTTCCGGGACATATAGCAATCAGCCCCAGCATTTT
CASSSGTYSNQPQHF
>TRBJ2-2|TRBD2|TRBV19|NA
TGTGCCAGTAGTGCCCTTAGCGGGGGGGAATACACCGGGGAGCTGTTTTTT
CASSALSGGEYTGELFF
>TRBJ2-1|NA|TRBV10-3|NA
TGTGCCATCAGTCCTCAGGGCGAGGACAATGAGCAGTTCTTC
CAISPQGEDNEQFF
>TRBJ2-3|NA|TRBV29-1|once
TGCAGCGTTCTGGCTAGCGGACAGGGAGATACGCAGTATTTT
CSVLASGQGDTQYF
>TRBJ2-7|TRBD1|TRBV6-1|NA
TGTGCCAGCAAAAACCCGGGACAGAGATACGAGCAGTACTTC
CASKNPGQRYEQYF
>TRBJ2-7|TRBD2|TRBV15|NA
TGTGCCACCAGCAGAGAAATAGCGGGGACGTACGAGCAGTACTTC
CATSREIAGTYEQYF
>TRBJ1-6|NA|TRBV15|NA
TGTGCCACCAGCAGAGACGAGGGACCAACACCCCTCCACTTT
CATSRDEGPTPLHF
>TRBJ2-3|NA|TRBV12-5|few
TGTGCTAGTGGTTTGGTACCCGGACAGTCTTTCACAGATACGCAGTATTTT
CASGLVPGQSFTDTQYF
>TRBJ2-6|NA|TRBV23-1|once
TGCGCCAGCAGTCAATCGGGAAACTCTGGGGCCAACGTCCTGACTTTC
CASSQSGNSGANVLTF
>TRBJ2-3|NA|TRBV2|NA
TGTGCCAGCAGTGAAGAAGGCCTAGCTAGGGATACGCAGTATTTT
CASSEEGLARDTQYF
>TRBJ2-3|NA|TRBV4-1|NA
TGCGCCAGCAGCCAAGGGGGCGTAGATACGCAGTATTTT
CASSQGGVDTQYF
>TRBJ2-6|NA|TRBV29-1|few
TGCAGCGTTGAAGCCGGGGATGGGGCCAACGTCCTGACTTTC
CSVEAGDGANVLTF
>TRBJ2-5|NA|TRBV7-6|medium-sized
TGTGCCAGCCGGTCTACAGCGTTCCAAGAGACCCAGTACTTC
CASRSTAFQETQYF
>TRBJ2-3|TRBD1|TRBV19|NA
TGTGCCAGTAGTATAGGGGAAGGGGGCGCAGATACGCAGTATTTT
CASSIGEGGADTQYF
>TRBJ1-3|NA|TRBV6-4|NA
TGTGCCAGCAGTGACCCCTTGGGGGGGTCTGGAAACACCATATATTTT
CASSDPLGGSGNTIYF
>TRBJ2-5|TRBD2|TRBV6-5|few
TGTGCCAGCAAGAAAACGGGGGGGAAAGAGACCCAGTACTTC
CASKKTGGKETQYF
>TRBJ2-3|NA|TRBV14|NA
TGTGCCAGCAGCTCCCTTGGCACGCAGTATTTT
CASSSLGTQYF
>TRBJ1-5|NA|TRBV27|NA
TGTGCCAGCAGTTCCGGGACAAGGGCCAATCAGCCCCAGCATTTT
CASSSGTRANQPQHF
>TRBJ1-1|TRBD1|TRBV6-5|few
TGTGCCAGCAGTTACGGGGACAGTAAAGCTTTCTTT
CASSYGDSKAFF
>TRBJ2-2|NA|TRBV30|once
TGTGCCTGGACACAGAACACCGGGGAGCTGTTTTTT
CAWTQNTGELFF
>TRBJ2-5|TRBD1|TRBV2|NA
TGTGCCAGCAGTGAAACTGGGACAGGGGCACAAGAGACCCAGTACTTC
CASSETGTGAQETQYF
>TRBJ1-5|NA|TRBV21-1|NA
TGTGCCAGCAGCTCCCCCGATGGAAGCAATCAGCCCCAGCATTTT
CASSSPDGSNQPQHF
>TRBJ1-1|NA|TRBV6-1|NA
TGTGCCAGCAGGGCGGGACCGAACACTGAAGCTTTCTTT
CASRAGPNTEAFF
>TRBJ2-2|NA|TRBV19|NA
TGTGCCAGTACAGCAGGGTATACCGGGGAGCTGTTTTTT
CASTAGYTGELFF
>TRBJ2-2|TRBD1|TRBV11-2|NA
TGTGCCAGCAGCACCGGCCGGGACAGGGGCAACACCGGGGAGCTGTTTTTT
CASSTGRDRGNTGELFF
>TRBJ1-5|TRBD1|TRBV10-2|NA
TGCGCCAGCAGAGTGACAGGGGAAGAGAATCAGCCCCAGCATTTT
CASRVTGEENQPQHF
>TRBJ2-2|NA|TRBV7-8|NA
TGTGCCAGCAGCCCCCCCCCAAACGGGGAGCTGTTTTTT
CASSPPPNGELFF
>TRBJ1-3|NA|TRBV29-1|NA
TGCAGCGCCTGGACAGCCTCTGGAAACACCATATATTTT
CSAWTASGNTIYF
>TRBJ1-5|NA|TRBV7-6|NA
TGTGCCAGCAGCTTAGGGCAGGGACCCAATCAGCCCCAGCATTTT
CASSLGQGPNQPQHF
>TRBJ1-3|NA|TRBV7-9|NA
TGTGCCAGCAGCTCCTCGGGGGGAAACACCATATATTTT
CASSSSGGNTIYF
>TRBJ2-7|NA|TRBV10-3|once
TGTGCCATCGCAAACTTAGGGGAGCAGTACTTC
CAIANLGEQYF
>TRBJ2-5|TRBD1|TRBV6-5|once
TGTGCCAGCAGTTTGACCCCGACAGGGTTTGGGGAGACCCAGTACTTC
CASSLTPTGFGETQYF
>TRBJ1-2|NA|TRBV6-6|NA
TGTGCCAGCACCCCCGGGACGGGAGCTAACTATGGCTACACCTTC
CASTPGTGANYGYTF
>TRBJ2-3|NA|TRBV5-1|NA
TGCGCCAGCAGCCCCCGAGTCGCAGATACGCAGTATTTT
CASSPRVADTQYF
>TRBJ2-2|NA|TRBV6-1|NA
TGTGCCAGCCTACACGTGAACACCGGGGAGCTGTTTTTT
CASLHVNTGELFF
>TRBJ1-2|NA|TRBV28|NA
TGTGCCAGCAGTTTGGGAGGGACCTATGGCTACACCTTC
CASSLGGTYGYTF
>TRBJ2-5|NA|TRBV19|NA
TGTGCCAGTACGCCGGGGAGGCAAGAGACCCAGTACTTC
CASTPGRQETQYF
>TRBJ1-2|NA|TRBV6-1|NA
TGTGCCAGCAGTGCCGGACCGTGGAGGTATGGCTACACCTTC
CASSAGPWRYGYTF
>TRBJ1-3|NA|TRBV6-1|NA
TGTGCCAGCAGTGAATCACGCCTCGGGAGGAGCTCTGGAAACACCATATATTTT
CASSESRLGRSSGNTIYF
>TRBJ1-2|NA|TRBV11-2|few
TGTGCCAGCAGCTTAGATCTTGGAGGGAACTATGGCTACACCTTC
CASSLDLGGNYGYTF
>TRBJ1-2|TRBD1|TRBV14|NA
TGTGCCAGCAGCCCGACAGGGGGCTCTAGTGCCTATGGCTACACCTTC
CASSPTGGSSAYGYTF
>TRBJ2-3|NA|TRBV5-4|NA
TGTGCCAGCAGCTTAAGTAGCCACACAGATACGCAGTATTTT
CASSLSSHTDTQYF
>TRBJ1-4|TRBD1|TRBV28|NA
TGTGCCAGCAGTGGGGGACAGGCTTATAATGAAAAACTGTTTTTT
CASSGGQAYNEKLFF
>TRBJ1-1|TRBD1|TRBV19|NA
TGTGCCAGTAGTCCCCTTTTAACTGAGGCGATGTTGTTTCAGGGGGTGAACACTGAAGCTTTCTTT
CASSPLLTEAMLFQGVNTEAFF
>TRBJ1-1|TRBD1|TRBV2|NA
TGTGCCAGCAATAGGGGGCCGAACACTGAAGCTTTCTTT
CASNRGPNTEAFF
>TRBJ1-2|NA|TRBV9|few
TGTGCCAGCAGCTCCCAGGAGGTATATGGCTACACCTTC
CASSSQEVYGYTF
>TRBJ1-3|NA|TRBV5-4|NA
TGTGCCAGCAGCTTGGACAGCTCTGGAAACACCATATATTTT
CASSLDSSGNTIYF
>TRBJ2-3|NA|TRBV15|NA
TGTGCCACCAGCAGAGACCGGGGAGATACGCAGTATTTT
CATSRDRGDTQYF
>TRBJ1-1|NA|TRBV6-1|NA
TGTGCCAGCAGTGTGGTCGGCAGTGGTGAAACTGAAGCTTTCTTT
CASSVVGSGETEAFF
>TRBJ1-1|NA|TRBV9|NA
TGTGCCAGCAGCCCGCCGTTGAACACTGAAGCTTTCTTT
CASSPPLNTEAFF
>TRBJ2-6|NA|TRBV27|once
TGTGCCAGCAGTTTATCGATACCTTCTGGGGCCAACGTCCTGACTTTC
CASSLSIPSGANVLTF
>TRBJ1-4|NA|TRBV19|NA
TGTGCCAGTAGCTACAGTGCAACTAATGAAAAACTGTTTTTT
CASSYSATNEKLFF
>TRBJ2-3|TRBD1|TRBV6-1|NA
TGTGCCAGCAGTGGGACAGGGAAAAGTAATACGCAGTATTTT
CASSGTGKSNTQYF